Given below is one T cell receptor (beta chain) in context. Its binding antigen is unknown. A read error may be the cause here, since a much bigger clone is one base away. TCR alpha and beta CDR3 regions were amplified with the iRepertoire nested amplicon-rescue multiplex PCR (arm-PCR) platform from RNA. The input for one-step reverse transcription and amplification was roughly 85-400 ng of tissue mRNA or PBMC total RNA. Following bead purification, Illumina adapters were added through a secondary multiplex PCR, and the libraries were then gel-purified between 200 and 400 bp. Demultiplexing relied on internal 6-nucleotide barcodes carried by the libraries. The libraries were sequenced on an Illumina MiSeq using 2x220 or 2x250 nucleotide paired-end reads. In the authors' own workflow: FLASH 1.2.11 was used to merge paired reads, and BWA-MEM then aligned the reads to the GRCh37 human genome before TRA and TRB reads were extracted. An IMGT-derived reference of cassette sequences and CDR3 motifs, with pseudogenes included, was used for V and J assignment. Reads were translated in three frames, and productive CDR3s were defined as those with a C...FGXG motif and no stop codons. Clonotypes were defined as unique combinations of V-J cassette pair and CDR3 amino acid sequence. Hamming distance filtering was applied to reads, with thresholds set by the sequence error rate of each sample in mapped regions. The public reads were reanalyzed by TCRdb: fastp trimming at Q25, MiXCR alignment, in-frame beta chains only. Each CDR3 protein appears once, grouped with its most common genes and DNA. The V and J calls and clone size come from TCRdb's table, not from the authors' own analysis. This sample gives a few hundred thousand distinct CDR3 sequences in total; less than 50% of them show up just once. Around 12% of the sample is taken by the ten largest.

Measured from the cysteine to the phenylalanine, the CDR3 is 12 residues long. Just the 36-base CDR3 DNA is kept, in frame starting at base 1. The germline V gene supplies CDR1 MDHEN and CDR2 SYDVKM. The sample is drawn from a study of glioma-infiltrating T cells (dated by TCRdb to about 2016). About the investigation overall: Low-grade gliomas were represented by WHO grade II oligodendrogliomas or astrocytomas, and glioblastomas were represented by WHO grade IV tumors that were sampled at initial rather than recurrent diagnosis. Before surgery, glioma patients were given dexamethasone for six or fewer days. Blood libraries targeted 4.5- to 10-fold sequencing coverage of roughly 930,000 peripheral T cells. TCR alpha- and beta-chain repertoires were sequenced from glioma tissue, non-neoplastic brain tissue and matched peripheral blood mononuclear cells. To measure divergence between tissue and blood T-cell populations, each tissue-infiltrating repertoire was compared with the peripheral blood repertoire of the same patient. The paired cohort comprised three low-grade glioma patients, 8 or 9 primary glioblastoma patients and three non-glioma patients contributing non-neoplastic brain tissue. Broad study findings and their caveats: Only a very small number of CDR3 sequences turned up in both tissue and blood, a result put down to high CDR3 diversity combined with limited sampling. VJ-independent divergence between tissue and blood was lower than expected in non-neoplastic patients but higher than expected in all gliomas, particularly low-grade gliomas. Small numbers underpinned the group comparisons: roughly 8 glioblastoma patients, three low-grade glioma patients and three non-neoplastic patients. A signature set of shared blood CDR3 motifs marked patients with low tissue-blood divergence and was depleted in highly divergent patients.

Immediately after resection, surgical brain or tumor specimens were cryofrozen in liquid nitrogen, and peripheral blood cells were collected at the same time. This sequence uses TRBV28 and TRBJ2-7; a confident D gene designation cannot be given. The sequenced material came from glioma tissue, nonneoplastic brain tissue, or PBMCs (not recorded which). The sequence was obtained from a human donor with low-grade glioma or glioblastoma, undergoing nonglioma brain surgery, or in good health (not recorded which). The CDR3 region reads CTSSPRTDGEDF. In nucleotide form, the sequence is TGTACCAGCAGTCCCCGAACGGACGGAGAAGACTTC. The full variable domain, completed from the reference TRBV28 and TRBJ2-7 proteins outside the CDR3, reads DVKVTQSSRYLVKRTGEKVFLECVQDMDHENMFWYRQDPGLGLRLIYFSYDVKMKEKGDIPEGYSVSREKKERFSLILESASTNQTSMYLCTSSPRTDGEDFGPGTRLTVT.